This T cell receptor beta chain was obtained from a study of T cell responses to AZD1222 COVID-19 vaccine. Study results and caveats: Sampling captured repertoires only after the peak T cell response. Vaccination with two AZD1222 doses was followed by a rise in Spike-specific TCR breadth and depth. Clonal diversity was possibly underestimated, and white British individuals and females predominated among donors.

With V trimmed by 10 bases and J by 7 bases, 9 bases remained unmatched. CDR3 length: 14 amino acids. Germline CDR1 is SGHNT and CDR2 is YYREEE (reference sequence). Samples with a second dose at about 4 or about 12 weeks were pooled together. Libraries were prepared by immunoSEQ multiplex PCR; TCRdb keeps only in-frame clonotypes and omits some of them. Here the sample spans 150,000 to 200,000 clones, 92% being singletons. About this clone itself: Its matching antigen is unknown.

The TCR comes from an adult who received the AZD1222 COVID-19 vaccine. Source: peripheral blood, taken 28 days after the second AZD1222 dose. This chain connects TRBV5-4 to TRBJ1-6, with 9 nucleotides matching TRBD1. The CDR3 region is CAGSGTGNNSPLHF. In DNA form, the CDR3 reads TGTGCCGGATCAGGGACAGGGAACAATTCACCCCTCCACTTT.